A single sample is the source of the 12 T cell receptor beta chains below, sequenced in a study of blood T cell repertoires in COVID-19. Repertoires were generated with immunoSEQ multiplex PCR, while TCRdb's copy carries only in-frame clones and drops some. The sample lists a few hundred thousand clones; 75% to 85% were seen once. Sequencing was done on a sample of peripheral blood. These receptors were obtained from a woman aged 70-85 years with COVID-19, enrolled during active disease.

The J gene is TRBJ2-2, the V gene TRBV11-2; D call uncertain. The V gene's germline CDR1 is SGHAT and CDR2 FQNNGV. CDR3 length: 12 amino acids. V gave up 5 bases and J gave up 3 bases, with 4 bases separating them. This CDR3 is CASSPDTGELFF. CDR3 bases: TGTGCCAGCAGCCCAGACACCGGGGAGCTGTTTTTT.

The V call is TRBV7-9, the J call TRBJ1-5; TRBD1 matches 7 bases. CDR1 and CDR2 (germline): SEHNR, FQNEAQ (reference sequence). The ends lost 5 bases at V and 4 bases at J; junction bases unmatched: 8. The CDR3 sequence is 15 residues long. CDR3 bases: TGTGCCAGCAGCCCGTCGACAGGGATAAATCAGCCCCAGCATTTT. Protein sequence: CASSPSTGINQPQHF.

This chain joins TRBV5-1 and TRBJ2-2; 10 bases map to TRBD2. The CDR3 is made up of 15 amino acids. CDR1 is SGHRS, CDR2 YFSETQ, per germline. V trimming: 4 bases; J trimming: 3 bases; junction bases outside the gene matches: 3. Written as DNA, the CDR3 is TGCGCCAGCAGCCCCCTAGCGGGGGACACCGGGGAGCTGTTTTTT. Amino acid sequence: CASSPLAGDTGELFF.

The chain uses TRBV5-1 and TRBJ2-5, with 7 bases that match TRBD2. Trimming removed 0 bases from V and 4 bases from J; junction bases left unmatched: 24. Germline V gene sequence: CDR1 SGHRS, CDR2 YFSETQ. The CDR3 runs to 21 residues. The CDR3 coding sequence is TGCGCCAGCAGCTTGGGCCTTGTTGTGGCTAGCGGCCTAGGGATGATAGAGACCCAGTACTTC. It is translated as CASSLGLVVASGLGMIETQYF.

The chain links TRBV20-1 to TRBJ2-1, with 9 bases aligning to TRBD2. CDR1 and CDR2 from the germline V gene are DFQATT and SNEGSKA (reference sequence). The V and J ends lost 5 bases and 9 bases, in that order; junction bases with no gene match: 2. The CDR3 is made up of 11 amino acids. CDR3 sequence: CSARLAAEQFF. Here the CDR3 DNA reads TGCAGTGCTCGACTAGCGGCTGAGCAGTTCTTC.

This clone was recorded once. The gene calls are TRBV5-1 and TRBJ2-5; D might be TRBD2 (6 bases). The CDR3 extends over 15 amino acids. V was trimmed by 5 bases and J by 4 bases, leaving 18 bases between them. Germline CDR1 is SGHRS and CDR2 is YFSETQ. The CDR3 bases are TGCGCCAGCAGTCAGAGCAATCGGCGGGGAGAGACCCAGTACTTC. Protein sequence: CASSQSNRRGETQYF.

The rearrangement uses TRBV2 and TRBJ1-1; D uncertain. The CDR3 has 12 residues. The germline V and J ends were trimmed by 5 bases and 2 bases, with 6 bases remaining between them. Looked up from germline, CDR1 is SNHLY and CDR2 is FYNNEI. The CDR3 bases are TGTGCCAGCAGTTTACTCAACACTGAAGCTTTCTTT. Translation: CASSLLNTEAFF.

The chain has TRBV7-9 and TRBJ2-5; 13 bases fit TRBD2. CDR3 length equals 16 residues. The V segment lost 5 bases and the J segment 1 base; nucleotides outside the gene matches: 4. Germline lookup yields CDR1 SEHNR and CDR2 FQNEAQ (reference sequence). CDR3 region: CASSHGLAGAQETQYF. CDR3 DNA sequence: TGTGCCAGCAGCCACGGACTAGCGGGAGCCCAAGAGACCCAGTACTTC.

This clone was recorded only once. The chain is built from TRBV7-8 and TRBJ2-2, with 7 bases identical to TRBD2. V lost 1 base, J lost 6 bases, and 5 bases stayed unmatched. This CDR3 is built from 15 residues. Germline CDR1 is SGHVS and CDR2 is FQNEAQ. The CDR3: CASSLGTRTAGELFF. The CDR3 DNA reads TGTGCCAGCAGCTTAGGGACTAGAACCGCCGGGGAGCTGTTTTTT. Based on the CDR3 plus reference TRBV7-8 and TRBJ2-2, the full variable domain is GAGVSQSPRYKVAKRGQDVALRCDPISGHVSLFWYQQALGQGPEFLTYFQNEAQLDKSGLPSDRFFAERPEGSVSTLKIQRTQQEDSAVYLCASSLGTRTAGELFFGEGSRLTVL.

The chain links TRBV27 to TRBJ1-2, with 10 bases lining up with TRBD1. This CDR3 is 16 amino acids long. V dropped 6 bases and J dropped 3; count of bases not matched to a gene: 10. Germline lookup yields CDR1 MNHEY and CDR2 SMNVEV (reference sequence). The CDR3 reads CASRRDDRGRDYGYTF. The CDR3, as DNA: TGTGCCAGCAGGCGGGATGACAGGGGGCGCGACTATGGCTACACCTTC.

The chain employs TRBV24-1 and TRBJ2-2; 9 bases line up with TRBD1. From germline, CDR1 is KGHDR and CDR2 SFDVKD. The V segment lost 7 bases and the J segment 5 bases; nucleotides outside the gene matches: 4. The CDR3 spans 14 residues. CDR3 in DNA: TGTGCCACCAGGGGGACAGGGTCAACCGGGGAGCTGTTTTTT. Translation: CATRGTGSTGELFF.

The V call is TRBV6-6, the J call TRBJ2-5, with 7 bases fitting TRBD2. Germline V gene sequence: CDR1 MNHNY, CDR2 SVGAGI (reference sequence). This CDR3 has 15 residues. With 4 bases clipped from V and 3 bases from J, the junction kept 8 bases outside the gene matches. CDR3 bases: TGTGCCAGCAGTTTTCCCTCCCGGGGGGAAGAGACCCAGTACTTC. Translating gives CASSFPSRGEETQYF.